The 12 T cell receptor beta chains listed next were all sequenced from one sample in a study of cytomegalovirus exposure and HLA in healthy donors. Produced via immunoSEQ multiplex PCR; TCRdb's table is partial and in-frame only. The sample lists roughly 150,000 clones, just under 85% seen once, with around 2.4% in the top ten. Specimen: PBMCs. Receptors originate from a man between 25 and 39 years old in good health and CMV-seropositive.

The chain uses TRBV7-2 and TRBJ1-2, with D maybe TRBD1 (5 bases). Germline V gene data show CDR1 as SGHTA and CDR2 as FQGNSA. This CDR3 contains 15 residues. V lost 5 bases and J lost 1, with 14 bases in between. CDR3 sequence: CASSPNPGGNYGYTF. In DNA, the CDR3 is TGTGCCAGCAGCCCGAATCCCGGGGGTAACTATGGCTACACCTTC.

The chain couples TRBV6-1 to TRBJ2-3; no clear D gene. The CDR3 has 13 residues. Trimming pared 4 bases from V and 5 bases from J, leaving 10 bases between. Germline values: CDR1 MNHNS, CDR2 SASEGT. In nucleotides, the CDR3 is TGTGCCAGCAGTGTACACTACGAAGATACGCAGTATTTT. Its protein is CASSVHYEDTQYF.

The chain carries TRBV27 and TRBJ1-6; D is ambiguous. The CDR3 runs to 13 residues. Trimming shortened V by 3 bases and J by 3 bases, and 3 bases separated the two germline ends. From germline, CDR1 is MNHEY and CDR2 SMNVEV (reference sequence). The CDR3 DNA reads as TGTGCCAGCAGTTTCGGCTATAATTCACCCCTCCACTTT. It codes for CASSFGYNSPLHF.

The chain joins TRBV10-1 to TRBJ1-4; possibly TRBD1 for D (5 bases). In germline, CDR1 is WNHNN, CDR2 SYGVQD (reference sequence). V shed 2 bases and J shed 10 bases, with 8 bases lying between them. The CDR3 is 12 amino acids. The CDR3 region has the DNA TGCGCCAGCAGTGAGGGGGGGGGAAAACTGTTTTTT. It encodes CASSEGGGKLFF.

The chain uses TRBV13 and TRBJ2-7; no reliable D call. CDR1 is PRHDT and CDR2 is FYEKMQ in the germline V gene (reference sequence). The CDR3 spans 14 residues. V was pared by 5 bases and J by 1 base, with 12 bases between. CDR3 residues: CASSVTHESYEQYF. The CDR3 DNA sequence: TGTGCCAGCAGCGTGACTCACGAATCCTACGAGCAGTACTTC.

The rearrangement links TRBV7-9 to TRBJ2-1; 9 nucleotides align to TRBD1. From germline, CDR1 is SEHNR and CDR2 FQNEAQ (reference sequence). The CDR3 sequence is 15 residues long. V lost 5 bases to trimming and J lost 3 bases; unmatched junction nucleotides: 5. CDR3 loop: CASSPGQGLYNEQFF. DNA of the CDR3: TGTGCCAGCAGCCCGGGACAGGGCCTCTACAATGAGCAGTTCTTC.

V usage is TRBV4-1 and J usage is TRBJ1-5; 7 nucleotides match TRBD1. CDR1 and CDR2 (germline): MGHRA, YSYEKL. V lost 5 bases, J lost 6 bases, and 7 bases stayed unmatched. This CDR3 is 14 amino acids long. The CDR3 coding sequence is TGCGCCAGCAGCGTGGGACAGAATGGTCAGCCCCAGCATTTT. This codes for CASSVGQNGQPQHF.

CDR3 nucleotides: TGCGCCAGCCGCATACAGGTGGATCTTGATGAGCAGTTCTTC. It specifies CASRIQVDLDEQFF. The chain has TRBV5-1 and TRBJ2-1, with D perhaps matching TRBD1 (5 bases). V lost 7 bases to trimming and J lost 8 bases, with 19 bases between them. Germline V gene lookup returns CDR1 SGHRS and CDR2 YFSETQ. This CDR3 spans 14 amino acids.

The V gene is TRBV7-9, the J gene TRBJ2-7, with TRBD2 as a possible D gene (5 bases). The CDR3 has 13 amino acids. The V gene's germline CDR1 is SEHNR and CDR2 FQNEAQ (reference sequence). Trimming removed 4 bases at V and 3 bases at J, with 10 bases between. The CDR3 here is CASSSTGSYEQYF. The CDR3 bases are TGTGCCAGCAGCTCGACGGGGAGCTACGAGCAGTACTTC.

This clone appeared a few times. The chain is built from TRBV7-2 and TRBJ2-7, with unresolved D. CDR3 size: 14 residues. Trimming left V 4 bases short and J 7 bases short, with 17 bases between. CDR1 SGHTA and CDR2 FQGNSA come from the germline V gene. This CDR3 is CASSSLYSPLEQYF. CDR3 DNA: TGTGCCAGCAGCTCCCTCTACAGTCCCTTGGAGCAGTACTTC.

The CDR3 region is CASSPLTGKSNEKLFF. The CDR3 DNA reads TGTGCCAGCAGCCCCCTAACAGGGAAGTCTAATGAAAAACTGTTTTTT. This chain links TRBV7-6 with TRBJ1-4; D may be TRBD1 (6 bases). The length of the CDR3 is 16 residues. Germline CDR1 and CDR2: SGHVS and FNYEAQ. Deletions cut 5 bases from V and 3 bases from J, with 16 bases between.

Concerning this clone: A read error may produce the germline difference seen at one junction end. The CDR3 region has the DNA TGTGCTAGCAGCTTTCACGAGGACAATGAGCAGTTCTTC. Protein product: CASSFHEDNEQFF. The chain is built from TRBV7-7 and TRBJ2-1; D unclear. Germline V gene lookup returns CDR1 SSHAT and CDR2 FNYEAQ (reference sequence). The CDR3 is made up of 13 amino acids.